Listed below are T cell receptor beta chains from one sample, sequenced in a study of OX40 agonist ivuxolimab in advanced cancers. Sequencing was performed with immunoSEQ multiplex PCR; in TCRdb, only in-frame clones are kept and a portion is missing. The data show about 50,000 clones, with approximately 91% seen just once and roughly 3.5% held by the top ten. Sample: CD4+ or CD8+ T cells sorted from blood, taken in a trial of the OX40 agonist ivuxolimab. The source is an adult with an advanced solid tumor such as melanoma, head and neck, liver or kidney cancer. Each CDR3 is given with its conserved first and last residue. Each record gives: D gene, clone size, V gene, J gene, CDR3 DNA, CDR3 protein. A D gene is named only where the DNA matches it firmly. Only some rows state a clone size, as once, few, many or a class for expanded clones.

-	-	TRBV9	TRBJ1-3	TGTGCCAGCAGCGTCACAGGGTCGCAAGGAAACGCCATATATTTT	CASSVTGSQGNAIYF
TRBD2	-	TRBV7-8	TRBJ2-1	TGTGCCAGCAGCCCCCGGACTAGCGGGGGGTACAATGAGCAGTTCTTC	CASSPRTSGGYNEQFF
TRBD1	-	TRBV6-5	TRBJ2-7	TGTGCCAGCAGTCATCCCCCGGGACAGGCCTACGAGCAGTACTTC	CASSHPPGQAYEQYF
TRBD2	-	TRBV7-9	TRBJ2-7	TGTGCCAGCAGCCTTGGGACTAGCGGGAGAAGGTACTTC	CASSLGTSGRRYF
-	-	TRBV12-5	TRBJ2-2	TGTGCTAGCCGAAGGGACACCGGGGAGCTGTTTTTT	CASRRDTGELFF
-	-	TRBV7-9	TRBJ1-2	TGTGCCAGCAGCCAGATTTCGACGGGGGATGGCTACACCTTC	CASSQISTGDGYTF
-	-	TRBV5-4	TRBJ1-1	TGTGCCAGCAGCCTACTAGGGGGTCGGATCACTGAAGCTTTCTTT	CASSLLGGRITEAFF
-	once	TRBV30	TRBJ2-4	TGTGCCTGGAGCCCTAGTATCGGCAAAAACATTCAGTACTTC	CAWSPSIGKNIQYF
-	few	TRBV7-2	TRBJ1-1	TGTGCCAGCAGCTTAAGTCGTGGCACTGAAGCTTTCTTT	CASSLSRGTEAFF
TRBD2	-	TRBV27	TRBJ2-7	TGTGCCAGCAGTTTATCGATCCTAGCGGGGGTTGGTAATTACGAGCAGTACTTC	CASSLSILAGVGNYEQYF
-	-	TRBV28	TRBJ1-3	TGTGCCAGCAGTTTAAGGGGGGAAACTGGAAACACCATATATTTT	CASSLRGETGNTIYF
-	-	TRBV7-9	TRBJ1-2	TGTGCCAGCAGCTTCGATCTATATGGCCACACCTTC	CASSFDLYGHTF
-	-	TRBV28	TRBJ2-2	TGTGCCAGCAGTCCACTCCTGGCTGCCACCGGGGAGCTGTTTTTT	CASSPLLAATGELFF
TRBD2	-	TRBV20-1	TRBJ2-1	TGCAGCCCCGGGGGGAATGAGCAGTTCTTC	CSPGGNEQFF
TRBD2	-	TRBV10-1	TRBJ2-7	TGCGCCAGCAGCCATAGCGGGAGCTCCTACGAGCAGTACTTC	CASSHSGSSYEQYF
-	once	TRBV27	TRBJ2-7	TGTGCCAGCAGTTTATCACTTAGGCCCCCCCAGTACTTC	CASSLSLRPPQYF
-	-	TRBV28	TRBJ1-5	TGTGCCAGCAGAGGTGTGTGGAATCAGCCCCAGCATTTT	CASRGVWNQPQHF
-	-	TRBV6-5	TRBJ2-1	TGTGCCAGCAGCCCGAGTAGGGCGACCTACAATGAGCAGTTCTTC	CASSPSRATYNEQFF